What follows are 30 T cell receptor beta chains derived from one specimen sequenced in a study of CD8 T cells in Susac syndrome. When the RNA was reverse transcribed, random hexamers were used with an input of 0.5 to 1 ug. Each CDR3 protein gets one entry after TCRdb re-called the immunoSEQ multiplex PCR reads with MiXCR. The profile covers roughly 200,000 distinct CDR3 sequences, with 90% to 95% appearing a single time and 0.095% to 0.1% taken by the ten largest. Material: CD4+ T cells from PBMCs. The receptor set was obtained from a human donor with Susac syndrome.

As DNA, the CDR3 is TGCGCCAGCAGCTCCCTTGGGTTGGTCGGTGAAGAGACCCAGTACTTC. It codes for CASSSLGLVGEETQYF. The V call is TRBV5-1, the J call TRBJ2-5; D is unclear. From germline, CDR1 is SGHRS and CDR2 YFSETQ. The CDR3 totals 16 residues. The V and J ends lost 3 bases and 3 bases respectively, with 18 bases between them.

CDR3 in amino acids: CASSLAGGQLTDTQYF. CDR3 nucleotides: TGTGCCAGCAGTTTAGCGGGGGGACAGCTCACAGATACGCAGTATTTT. The V and J genes are TRBV12-3 or TRBV12-4 and TRBJ2-3, with D perhaps matching TRBD1 (7 bases). V was shortened by 0 bases and J by 2 bases, with 12 bases between the two germline ends. This CDR3 spans 16 amino acids.

This clonotype was observed a single time. The chain links TRBV6-4 to TRBJ1-1, with TRBD1 matching over 8 bases. Germline loops: CDR1 MRHNA, CDR2 SNTAGT. There are 18 residues in the CDR3. J was trimmed by 1 base and V by 5 bases; bases with no gene match: 15. As DNA, the CDR3 is TGTGCCAGCAGTCAGGTTTTCAGAACCGGGACAGGGAACACTGAAGCTTTCTTT. Translation gives CASSQVFRTGTGNTEAFF.

The chain couples TRBV28 to TRBJ2-5, with TRBD1 identical over 12 bases. CDR1 MDHEN and CDR2 SYDVKM come from the germline V gene. The CDR3 runs 14 residues. Trimming cost V 8 bases and J 4 bases; bases outside gene matches: 5. The CDR3 loop reads CASGPGQGAETQYF. The CDR3 DNA reads as TGTGCCAGCGGACCGGGACAGGGGGCAGAGACCCAGTACTTC.

The chain carries TRBV2 and TRBJ2-4; weak D call: TRBD2 (6 bases). Germline V lookup: CDR1 SNHLY, CDR2 FYNNEI. The V gene lost 5 bases and the J gene lost 8 bases, with 16 bases spanning the gap. The CDR3 consists of 14 residues. The CDR3 loop reads CASSSRRATDIQYF. The CDR3 DNA sequence: TGTGCCAGCAGTTCGCGGAGGGCCACAGACATTCAGTACTTC.

The V and J genes are TRBV5-4 and TRBJ2-7; unclear D gene. Germline values: CDR1 SGHNT, CDR2 YYREEE (reference sequence). The CDR3 extends over 15 amino acids. Trimming took 4 bases from V and 0 from J, leaving 14 bases between them. Written as DNA, the CDR3 is TGTGCCAGCAGCGAAAAAGGCGGCTACTCCTACGAGCAGTACTTC. Encoded protein: CASSEKGGYSYEQYF.

The table lists this clonotype with a count of one. The genes are TRBV6-5 and TRBJ2-3; 8 nucleotides align to TRBD2. Germline CDR1 is MNHEY and CDR2 is SVGAGI. V lost 6 bases to trimming and J lost 3 bases; unmatched junction nucleotides: 8. This CDR3 region has 15 residues. Here the CDR3 DNA reads TGTGCCAGCAGCTACGGGGGGGCAGGAACAGATACGCAGTATTTT. Its protein is CASSYGGAGTDTQYF.

This sequence joins TRBV30 and TRBJ1-5; TRBD1 is a possible D gene (6 bases). There are 15 residues in the CDR3. Germline CDR1 GTSNPN, CDR2 SVGIG (reference sequence). V lost 1 base to trimming and J lost 7 bases, with 17 bases between them. The CDR3 loop reads CAWSGQWGAEQPQHF. DNA of the CDR3: TGTGCCTGGAGTGGACAATGGGGGGCGGAACAGCCCCAGCATTTT.

In this sample, this clonotype turned up once. The V call is TRBV27, the J call TRBJ2-7; D is unresolved. V gave up 5 bases and J gave up 9 bases, with 14 bases separating them. Germline CDR1 MNHEY, CDR2 SMNVEV (reference sequence). The CDR3 covers 12 residues. CDR3 amino acids: CASSDLPQRQYF. DNA of the CDR3: TGTGCCAGCAGTGACCTGCCCCAGAGGCAGTACTTC.

The rearrangement joins TRBV27 to TRBJ1-4; no clear D. Germline CDR1 and CDR2: MNHEY and SMNVEV (reference sequence). V lost 6 bases and J 4 bases, leaving 3 bases between the germline ends. CDR3 size: 11 residues. The CDR3 DNA reads TGTGCCAGCAGCCATAATGAAAAACTGTTTTTT. Translating gives CASSHNEKLFF.

The chain has TRBV29-1 and TRBJ2-1; 8 positions agree with TRBD1. The V gene's germline CDR1 is SQVTM and CDR2 ANQGSEA. The CDR3 spans 13 residues. Trimming cost V 2 bases and J 8 bases; bases outside gene matches: 5. CDR3 sequence reads: CSVEKGQGHEQFF. In DNA form, the CDR3 reads TGCAGCGTTGAAAAAGGACAGGGACATGAGCAGTTCTTC.

The gene calls are TRBV20-1 and TRBJ2-7; 11 bases are shared with TRBD2. Germline CDR1 DFQATT, CDR2 SNEGSKA (reference sequence). The CDR3 loop spans 14 amino acids. The V segment lost 5 bases and the J segment 0 bases; nucleotides outside the gene matches: 3. DNA of the CDR3: TGCAGTGCTCGACTAGCGGGAAGCTCCTACGAGCAGTACTTC. Its translation: CSARLAGSSYEQYF.

The chain carries TRBV29-1 and TRBJ2-3, with D maybe TRBD2 (6 bases). This CDR3 is 13 amino acids long. The V gene lost 6 bases and the J gene lost 2 bases, with 12 bases spanning the gap. CDR1 SQVTM and CDR2 ANQGSEA come from the germline V gene. The CDR3 DNA reads TGCAGCGTAGGGCGGGGATACACAGATACGCAGTATTTT. It codes for CSVGRGYTDTQYF.

The chain is built from TRBV11-2 and TRBJ2-7; unclear D gene. Germline V gives CDR1 SGHAT, CDR2 FQNNGV. Trimming shortened V by 4 bases and J by 0 bases, and 13 bases separated the two germline ends. The CDR3 covers 15 residues. The CDR3 sequence is CASSSVMGSSYEQYF. In nucleotides, the CDR3 is TGTGCCAGCAGCTCCGTCATGGGTAGCTCCTACGAGCAGTACTTC.

The CDR3 DNA follows: TGCAGCGTTGACGGCCGGTTAATGAACACTGAAGCTTTCTTT. Its protein is CSVDGRLMNTEAFF. The gene calls are TRBV29-1 and TRBJ1-1; D gene ambiguous. This CDR3 spans 14 amino acids. Between the trimmed V and J ends, which lost 3 bases and 0 bases, there was a span of 11 bases. Germline CDR1 and CDR2: SQVTM and ANQGSEA.

This sequence joins TRBV28 and TRBJ2-7; D not resolved. V was clipped by 6 bases and J by 2 bases, with 14 bases between them. Germline V gene lookup returns CDR1 MDHEN and CDR2 SYDVKM. The CDR3 has 14 residues. The CDR3, as DNA: TGTGCCAGCAGGCTCGCTTCGGTAGCCTACGAGCAGTACTTC. It specifies CASRLASVAYEQYF.

The V gene is TRBV10-3, the J gene TRBJ1-5; the D gene is possibly TRBD1 (6 bases). Germline CDR1 reads ENHRY; CDR2 reads SYGVKD. There are 15 residues in the CDR3. Trimming took 4 bases from V and 7 from J, leaving 17 bases between them. The CDR3 spells CAISAYFTGNQPQHF. CDR3 bases: TGTGCCATCAGTGCTTATTTTACAGGGAACCAGCCCCAGCATTTT.

The rearrangement links TRBV10-2 to TRBJ1-5, with a tentative D call TRBD1 (6 bases). The V gene's germline CDR1 is WSHSY and CDR2 SAAADI. This CDR3 contains 15 residues. Trimming shortened V by 0 bases and J by 5 bases, and 11 bases separated the two germline ends. In nucleotides, the CDR3 is TGCGCCAGCAGTGAGTCGTCAGGGGCGCATCAGCCCCAGCATTTT. Its protein product is CASSESSGAHQPQHF.

This sequence joins TRBV29-1 and TRBJ1-5, with 10 bases aligning to TRBD1. With 4 bases clipped from V and 7 bases from J, the junction kept 10 bases outside the gene matches. The CDR3 consists of 15 residues. The germline gives CDR1 SQVTM, CDR2 ANQGSEA. The CDR3 region has the DNA TGCAGCGTTGCAGTCGGGACAGGGGTAGGCCAGCCCCAGCATTTT. Encoded protein: CSVAVGTGVGQPQHF. Filled out from reference TRBV29-1 and TRBJ1-5, the complete variable domain reads SAVISQKPSRDICQRGTSLTIQCQVDSQVTMMFWYRQQPGQSLTLIATANQGSEATYESGFVIDKFPISRPNLTFSTLTVSNMSPEDSSIYLCSVAVGTGVGQPQHFGDGTRLSIL.

The genes are TRBV11-2 and TRBJ2-5, with D possibly being TRBD2 (6 bases). This CDR3 has 8 amino acids. From germline, CDR1 is SGHAT and CDR2 FQNNGV. The CDR3 DNA reads as TGTGCGGGGGGGACCCAGTACTTC. Translation: CAGGTQYF.

CDR3 in amino acids: CSAMEGGTTNTEAFF. CDR3 nucleotides: TGCAGTGCTATGGAGGGGGGCACTACGAACACTGAAGCTTTCTTT. V and J are TRBV20-1 and TRBJ1-1; D might be TRBD1 (6 bases). The germline V gene has CDR1 DFQATT and CDR2 SNEGSKA (reference sequence). The CDR3 length is 15 residues. Trimming took off 4 bases at V and 1 base at J, with 16 bases between the two ends.

The J gene is TRBJ1-1, the V gene TRBV20-1; D remains unclear. Trimming took off 0 bases at V and 6 bases at J, with 11 bases between the two ends. The germline gives CDR1 DFQATT, CDR2 SNEGSKA (reference sequence). This CDR3 is 13 amino acids long. Here the CDR3 reads CSARDSRYSEAFF. The CDR3 coding sequence is TGCAGTGCTAGAGATTCCCGATATTCTGAAGCTTTCTTT.

The chain uses TRBV28 and TRBJ2-1; 10 positions agree with TRBD2. CDR1 is MDHEN and CDR2 is SYDVKM in the germline V gene. V lost 3 bases, J lost 2 bases, and 1 base stayed unmatched. CDR3 length: 15 amino acids. The CDR3 nucleotides are TGTGCCAGCAGTTTCGGGACTAGCGCCTACAATGAGCAGTTCTTC. Translation gives CASSFGTSAYNEQFF.

This chain joins TRBV5-6 and TRBJ1-1, with D tentatively TRBD1 (5 bases). CDR1 SGHDT and CDR2 YYEEEE come from the germline V gene. Trimming shortened V by 0 bases and J by 1 base, and 10 bases separated the two germline ends. This CDR3 contains 15 residues. The CDR3 protein is CASSLVGGRNTEAFF. In DNA, the CDR3 is TGTGCCAGCAGCTTGGTGGGGGGAAGGAACACTGAAGCTTTCTTT.

This clonotype was picked up one time. V is TRBV2 and J is TRBJ1-2; TRBD1 agrees at 9 bases. This CDR3 comprises 14 residues. The trim removed 7 bases at V and 1 base at J, leaving 4 bases unmatched. Germline V lookup: CDR1 SNHLY, CDR2 FYNNEI. For the CDR3, the DNA is TGTGCCAGCAACCGGGACAGGGATAACTATGGCTACACCTTC. Its protein is CASNRDRDNYGYTF.

This sequence joins TRBV28 and TRBJ2-1, with D perhaps matching TRBD1 (6 bases). V was cut by 6 bases and J by 7 bases, with 10 bases left in between. The CDR3 totals 12 residues. Per germline, CDR1 MDHEN and CDR2 SYDVKM. The CDR3 nucleotides are TGTGCCAGCAGCGTTGGACAGAATGAGCAGTTCTTC. Encoded protein: CASSVGQNEQFF.

This chain links TRBV28 with TRBJ2-7; the match to TRBD2 covers 9 bases. The CDR3 runs to 16 residues. The V segment lost 3 bases and the J segment 3 bases; nucleotides outside the gene matches: 9. Per germline, CDR1 MDHEN and CDR2 SYDVKM. The CDR3: CASSLVFLAGSYEQYF. The CDR3 DNA is TGTGCCAGCAGTTTGGTATTCCTAGCGGGGAGCTACGAGCAGTACTTC.

This clonotype has only one observation. V usage is TRBV2 and J usage is TRBJ2-7; TRBD2 matches at 11 bases. Trimming removed 4 bases from V and 6 bases from J; junction bases left unmatched: 8. Germline assignment: CDR1 SNHLY and CDR2 FYNNEI. This CDR3 has 15 residues. The CDR3 spells CASSGILAGVGEQYF. The CDR3 bases are TGTGCCAGCAGTGGAATACTAGCGGGAGTCGGCGAGCAGTACTTC.

J is TRBJ2-1 and V is TRBV20-1; D is unclear. Germline V gene lookup returns CDR1 DFQATT and CDR2 SNEGSKA (reference sequence). V lost 3 bases and J lost 7, with 7 bases in between. This CDR3 has 11 residues. Written as DNA, the CDR3 is TGCAGTGCTAGGGGGAATAATGAGCAGTTCTTC. Protein product: CSARGNNEQFF.

This chain uses TRBV5-1 with TRBJ2-2; perhaps TRBD1 as D (6 bases). V shed 2 bases and J shed 0 bases, with 11 bases lying between them. The CDR3 has 16 amino acids. Germline V CDR1 and CDR2: SGHRS, YFSETQ. The CDR3 DNA follows: TGCGCCAGCAGCTTCCGACAGGCTTCGAACACCGGGGAGCTGTTTTTT. Translation gives CASSFRQASNTGELFF.